Sequencing of this T cell receptor beta chain was carried out in a study of shared clonotypes between healthy human individuals. Study-level information: The plates for each donor numbered three CD4 naive, three CD4 memory, two CD8 naive and one CD8 memory.

It was 150 to 200 ng DNA, about 30,000 T cell genomes, that sorted-subset replicate PCRs used. Authors' processing steps: Filtering differed because ImmunoSEQ produced junction-only sequences that carried no quality scores. Sequenced by immunoSEQ multiplex PCR; TCRdb stores in-frame clones only, minus some. From that table come the V and J calls and clone size; the DNA was used to work out D and trimming. The sample contains 1,400,000 or so clones, 98% of which appear only once. Germline V gene lookup returns CDR1 MNHEY and CDR2 SMNVEV (reference sequence). Trimming removed 4 bases from V and 5 bases from J, with 14 bases in between. This CDR3 has 14 residues.

Material for sequencing was naive CD4+ T cells sorted from blood. Subset meaning: CD45RA+ positively selected. The chain uses TRBV27 and TRBJ2-5; D remains unclear. This sequence originates from a man aged 30-40 years in good health. DNA for the CDR3: TGTGCCAGCAGTTCAACCATAACTCAGGAGACCCAGTACTTC. It is translated as CASSSTITQETQYF.